The 22 T cell receptor beta chains below all came from one sample that was sequenced in a study of tumor-infiltrating lymphocytes in primary liver carcinoma. Blood RNA originated from unsorted whole blood, with germline DNA additionally extracted. Using a constant-region primer together with ProtoScript II reverse transcriptase, TCR beta cDNA was made from roughly 540 ng of total RNA. It was through three nested multiplex PCR rounds of slightly modified ARM-PCR that TCR beta libraries arose. TRBV1-TRBV30 forward and Cbeta reverse primers drove the first two roughly 10-cycle rounds. TCRdb independently ran MiXCR on the multiplex PCR reads; one entry per CDR3 protein. Among approximately 330,000 distinct CDR3 sequences, approximately 65% were seen once, and the ten largest hold about 6%. The material sequenced was peripheral blood. These receptors originate from a man in his forties with primary liver carcinoma and hepatitis B virus infection.

Regarding this clonotype: A single base separates this from a much larger clone, so it may be a read error. The chain uses TRBV6-2 or TRBV6-3 and TRBJ2-1; TRBD2 agrees at 8 bases. The CDR3 totals 20 residues. The V and J ends lost 5 bases and 3 bases, in that order; junction bases with no gene match: 21. Germline CDR1 is MNHEY and CDR2 is SVGEGT. The CDR3 loop reads CASSPGAGKAGGRVYNEQFF. CDR3 nucleotides: TGTGCCAGCAGTCCCGGGGCAGGGAAGGCGGGAGGCCGCGTCTACAATGAGCAGTTCTTC.

This clonotype was counted a single time. The junction departs from germline at one end; a sequencing error may be responsible. The chain joins TRBV11-2 to TRBJ2-2, with TRBD2 matching 12 bases. CDR1 and CDR2 (germline): SGHAT, FQNNGV. CDR3 length: 17 amino acids. As DNA, the CDR3 is TGTGCCAGCAGCCCAGGAGGACTAGCGGGACCAGCCGGGAAGCTGTTTTTT. Translated: CASSPGGLAGPAGKLFF. The complete variable domain, with remaining parts taken from reference TRBV11-2 and TRBJ2-2, reads EAGVAQSPRYKIIEKRQSVAFWCNPISGHATLYWYQQILGQGPKLLIQFQNNGVVDDSQLPKDRFSAERLKGVDSTLKIQPAKLEDSAVYLCASSPGGLAGPAGKLFFGEGSRLTVL.

CDR3 sequence (DNA): TGTGCCATCAGGCCCTCAGAAAAAGAGACCCAGTACTTC. Translation gives CAIRPSEKETQYF. The chain uses TRBV10-3 and TRBJ2-5; D is uncertain. CDR3 size: 13 residues. The germline V and J ends were trimmed by 6 bases and 3 bases, with 11 bases remaining between them. Germline CDR1 is ENHRY and CDR2 is SYGVKD.

As to this clonotype: A read error may be the cause here, since a much bigger clone is one base away. V is TRBV12-3 or TRBV12-4 and J is TRBJ2-7; 10 nucleotides line up with TRBD1. The CDR3 consists of 14 residues. The CDR3 DNA is TGTGCCAGCAGTCCGGGACAGGGGACCTACGAGCCGTACTTC. Its translation: CASSPGQGTYEPYF.

This clonotype has ten or more counts. The genes are TRBV11-2 and TRBJ2-1; TRBD2 matches 9 bases. V lost 0 bases and J lost 10; bases outside the gene matches: 7. The CDR3 has 15 amino acids. Germline V CDR1 and CDR2: SGHAT, FQNNGV. As DNA, the CDR3 is TGTGCCAGCAGCTTAGAAGTAGCTAGCGGGAAAGAGCAGTTCTTC. Its translation is CASSLEVASGKEQFF.

This clonotype was detected once. One end of the junction fails to match germline, which may point to a read error. The gene calls are TRBV11-2 and TRBJ2-1; possibly TRBD2 for D (5 bases). The CDR3 sequence is 12 residues long. The germline CDR1 and CDR2 sequences are SGHAT and FQNNGV. The CDR3 nucleotides are TGTGTCAGCAGCTTTGGGGAGATTGAGCACTTCTTC. Its protein is CVSSFGEIEHFF.

On this clonotype: Given a much more abundant clone one base away, this may be a read error. V usage is TRBV4-1 and J usage is TRBJ2-3; possible D gene TRBD1, 6 bases. From germline, CDR1 is MGHRA and CDR2 YSYEKL. This CDR3 spans 13 amino acids. The CDR3 DNA reads TGCGCCAGCAGCCGCTCGAGGACAGAAACGCAGTATTTT. Protein: CASSRSRTETQYF.

On this clonotype: A read error is possible here, since a much larger clone lies one base away. The CDR3 does not end in the conserved phenylalanine or tryptophan, so this is likely a read error. The chain joins TRBV6-6 to TRBJ2-5, with TRBD1 identical over 8 bases. CDR1 and CDR2 (germline): MNHNY, SVGAGI (reference sequence). The V segment lost 2 bases and the J segment 3 bases; nucleotides outside the gene matches: 2. CDR3 length equals 14 residues. In nucleotides, the CDR3 is TGTGCCAGCAGTTACAACAGGGGGAAAGAGACCCAGTACTTA. It codes for CASSYNRGKETQYL.

This clonotype was observed a few times. The CDR3 reads CASSLLRGTGELFF. CDR3 DNA: TGTGCCAGCAGCTTATTAAGGGGCACCGGGGAGCTGTTTTTT. This sequence joins TRBV7-9 and TRBJ2-2, with D possibly TRBD1 on 5 matching bases. CDR3 length: 14 amino acids. V lost 2 bases, J lost 4 bases, and 8 bases lay in between. The germline CDR1 and CDR2 sequences are SEHNR and FQNEAQ (reference sequence).

Turning to this clonotype: A clone one base away is much larger, so this may be a read error. The V and J genes are TRBV4-1 and TRBJ2-1; TRBD2 matches at 7 bases. Per the germline V gene, CDR1 is MGHRA and CDR2 is YSYEKL. CDR3 length equals 18 residues. V shed 4 bases and J 6 bases; nucleotides not matched to a gene: 18. CDR3 protein: CASSRTRGRGAGTNEQFF. CDR3 coding DNA: TGCGCCAGCAGCCGGACTAGAGGGAGGGGAGCGGGGACCAATGAGCAGTTCTTC.

As to this clonotype: This likely comes from a read error, as the CDR3 has no conserved phenylalanine or tryptophan at its end. This chain links TRBV11-2 with TRBJ1-2; D gene uncertain. Between the trimmed V and J ends, which lost 3 bases and 3 bases, there was a span of 14 bases. Germline V gives CDR1 SGHAT, CDR2 FQNNGV. The CDR3 is 15 amino acids. The CDR3 spells CASSLADHRDYGYTS. As DNA, the CDR3 is TGTGCCAGCAGCTTGGCGGACCACCGGGACTATGGCTACACCTCC.

In its sample, this clonotype was seen many times. The chain joins TRBV6-5 to TRBJ2-7, with TRBD2 matching 7 bases. J gave up 3 bases and V 8 bases, and 7 bases lay outside the gene matches. Germline CDR1 and CDR2: MNHEY and SVGAGI. This CDR3 contains 13 residues. The CDR3 region is CASFSSGNYEQYF. CDR3 nucleotide sequence: TGTGCCAGCTTCTCTAGCGGAAACTACGAGCAGTACTTC.

In the case of this clonotype: Since a much larger clone is just one base distant, this may be a read error. The V call is TRBV6-2 or TRBV6-3, the J call TRBJ2-5; D unclear. The CDR3 runs to 11 residues. The germline gives CDR1 MNHEY, CDR2 SVGEGT. This CDR3 is CASSIREIQYF. The CDR3 DNA sequence: TGTGCCAGCAGCATAAGAGAGATCCAGTACTTC.

Notes on this clonotype: One end of the junction fails to match germline, which may point to a read error. J is TRBJ1-5 and V is TRBV6-1; 12 nucleotides match TRBD1. The J call is doubtful: the DNA matches TRBJ2-3 better. This CDR3 has 17 residues. The germline gives CDR1 MNHNS, CDR2 SASEGT. Here the CDR3 reads CACSEARGQGARQPQYF. CDR3 in DNA: TGTGCCTGCAGTGAAGCGCGGGGACAGGGGGCGCGTCAGCCCCAGTATTTT.

The chain carries TRBV6-6 and TRBJ2-2; weak D call: TRBD1 (5 bases). Per germline, CDR1 MNHNY and CDR2 SVGAGI (reference sequence). This CDR3 is built from 16 residues. V lost 0 bases to trimming and J lost 4 bases, with 12 bases between them. The CDR3 sequence is CASSYSGRVRTGELFF. The CDR3 region has the DNA TGTGCCAGCAGTTACTCGGGCAGGGTGCGCACCGGGGAGCTGTTTTTT.

This clonotype was seen only a few times. V gene TRBV6-1 combines with J gene TRBJ1-3; tentative D call: TRBD1 (5 bases). The germline gives CDR1 MNHNS, CDR2 SASEGT. The V gene lost 4 bases and the J gene lost 0 bases, with 13 bases spanning the gap. This CDR3 contains 16 residues. The CDR3 sequence is CASSVAGTVSGNTIYF. CDR3 nucleotide sequence: TGTGCCAGCAGTGTTGCCGGGACGGTCTCTGGAAACACCATATATTTT.

In the case of this clonotype: A clone one base away is much larger, so this may be a read error. The chain carries TRBV12-3 or TRBV12-4 and TRBJ1-1; 9 positions match TRBD1. V shed 6 bases and J 6 bases; nucleotides not matched to a gene: 8. This CDR3 has 14 amino acids. CDR3 sequence (DNA): TGTGCCAGCAGGACCACGACAGGGGGGGCTGAAGCTTTCTTT. Translation gives CASRTTTGGAEAFF.

This chain links TRBV30 with TRBJ1-2; no definite D call. Germline lookup yields CDR1 GTSNPN and CDR2 SVGIG (reference sequence). CDR3 size: 11 residues. The V gene lost 2 bases and the J gene lost 7 bases, with 8 bases spanning the gap. This chain's CDR3 is CAWSIEGGYTF. Written as DNA, the CDR3 is TGTGCCTGGAGTATAGAGGGTGGCTACACCTTC.

Concerning this clonotype: One end of the junction fails to match germline, which may point to a read error. The rearrangement joins TRBV6-2 or TRBV6-3 to TRBJ2-5; a possible D gene is TRBD2 (6 bases). This CDR3 is built from 16 residues. CDR1 MNHEY and CDR2 SVGEGT come from the germline V gene. The CDR3 region has the DNA TGTCCCAGCAGTTACCTTGGGCGGGATTTCTTGGAGACCCAGTACTTC. Residues: CPSSYLGRDFLETQYF.

The chain carries TRBV28 and TRBJ2-7, with TRBD1 identical over 9 bases. The CDR3 loop spans 14 amino acids. CDR1 and CDR2 from the germline V gene are MDHEN and SYDVKM. V gave up 5 bases and J gave up 7 bases; unmatched junction bases: 9. CDR3 in amino acids: CASSDRGALMEQYF. The CDR3 region has the DNA TGTGCCAGCAGTGACAGGGGGGCCTTGATGGAGCAGTACTTC.

In this sample, this clonotype turned up many times. The V gene is TRBV6-6, the J gene TRBJ2-4; 7 bases map to TRBD2. The V gene end was trimmed by 2 bases and the J gene end by 0 bases; junction bases not matched to a gene: 4. There are 16 residues in the CDR3. Germline V lookup: CDR1 MNHNY, CDR2 SVGAGI (reference sequence). As DNA, the CDR3 is TGTGCCAGCAGTTACCTCGCGGGAGTAGCCAAAAACATTCAGTACTTC. Amino acids: CASSYLAGVAKNIQYF.

Points on this clonotype: This may be a read error: a much more frequent sequence differs by one nucleotide. The V call is TRBV4-2, the J call TRBJ2-5; 14 bases are shared with TRBD2. V was clipped by 3 bases and J by 4 bases; unmatched bases: 10. The CDR3 sequence is 18 residues long. Germline V gene lookup returns CDR1 LGHNA and CDR2 YNFKEQ. The CDR3 region has the DNA TGTGCCAGCAGCCAGCCCGGGACTAGCGGGAGTGGTAGAGAGACCCAGTACTTC. Translation: CASSQPGTSGSGRETQYF.